This TCR beta chain appears in the sequencing data of a study of T cell responses to AZD1222 COVID-19 vaccine. Looking at the study overall: Timing groups of about 4 and about 12 weeks for second doses were pooled.

Using immunoSEQ multiplex PCR, the repertoire was profiled, and TCRdb retains in-frame clones only, with some absent. The sample gives 130,000 to 150,000 clones, roughly 89% of which show up once; around 5.2% is in the top ten. The V gene's germline CDR1 is MNHNY and CDR2 SVGAGI (reference sequence). The CDR3 is 15 residues long. V gave up 6 bases and J gave up 6 bases; unmatched junction bases: 12. This receptor was obtained from an adult in good health. The sequenced sample was peripheral blood, obtained on day 0 of AZD1222 vaccination. This rearrangement joins TRBV6-6 to TRBJ1-1; 8 bases map to TRBD1. DNA for the CDR3: TGTGCCAGCAGATCGGCAGGGGGCGTTAGGGCTGAAGCTTTCTTT. Translated, it gives CASRSAGGVRAEAFF.